This T cell receptor beta chain was sequenced for a study of blood T cell repertoires in COVID-19. CDR1 is SGHNT, CDR2 YYREEE, per germline (reference sequence). Losses at the gene ends were 6 bases for V and 4 bases for J; bases not matched to a gene: 6. The CDR3 totals 15 residues. The table came from immunoSEQ multiplex PCR; TCRdb's copy has only in-frame clones and leaves some out. This sample has hundreds of thousands of clones; about 89% occur once, and the top ten carry 4.3%. This chain links TRBV5-4 with TRBJ2-2; 10 bases align to TRBD1. Sequencing input: peripheral blood. The clonotype was recovered from a woman younger than 45 with acute or convalescent COVID-19. The DNA of the CDR3 is TGTGCCAGCAACTCGGGACAGGGGTCCACCGGGGAGCTGTTTTTT. Translated, it gives CASNSGQGSTGELFF.